The present entry profiles one TCR beta chain with its context. Its target is not known. With 60 Vbeta and 13 Jbeta primers, the PCR was carried out. The data were produced by immunoSEQ multiplex PCR, yet TCRdb's version contains in-frame clones alone and is incomplete. The profile shows around 150,000 clones, around 76% of them singletons. This sample is drawn from a study of cytomegalovirus exposure and HLA in healthy donors. The study's findings and limits: The study had only CMV serostatus as immune exposure information. Associated with HLA alleles at 0.05 false discovery rate in a later analysis were fewer than 20,000 TCR beta sequences. High sensitivity and specificity were reportedly achieved when the classifier diagnosed cytomegalovirus status. Across donors, most TCRs were seen rarely, yet some public ones were widespread.

The V gene's germline CDR1 is SGHRS and CDR2 YFSETQ. The CDR3 loop spans 14 amino acids. V lost 2 bases and J 1 base, leaving 9 bases between the germline ends. V is TRBV5-1 and J is TRBJ2-5; D is possibly TRBD2 (5 bases). The sequencing input was PBMCs. This TCR was sampled from a female donor in good health and CMV-seronegative. The CDR3 coding sequence is TGCGCCAGCAGCTTAGAGGGATTCCAAGAGACCCAGTACTTC. Its translation: CASSLEGFQETQYF.